What follows are 19 T cell receptor beta chains derived from one specimen sequenced in a study of shared clonotypes between healthy human individuals. The repertoire was sequenced with immunoSEQ multiplex PCR; TCRdb's copy has only in-frame clones and lacks some. The sample has millions of clones; about 93% are singletons. CD45RO negativity and positive selection for CCR7 defined naive CD8 cells, a population that excluded terminally differentiated effector memory CD45RA+ cells. The material sequenced was naive CD8+ T cells from PBMCs. The origin of the receptors is a man aged 18 to 30 in good health. Some clones in this sample may be carry-over from other donors' samples.

The V and J genes are TRBV6-5 and TRBJ2-7; D unresolved. This CDR3 spans 11 amino acids. Trimming removed 10 bases from V and 3 bases from J, with 10 bases in between. CDR1 MNHEY and CDR2 SVGAGI come from the germline V gene. CDR3: CATQLYYEQYF. The CDR3 DNA is TGTGCCACACAGCTATACTACGAGCAGTACTTC.

The rearrangement uses TRBV5-8 and TRBJ1-5; D not resolved. V gave up 0 bases and J gave up 2 bases, with 12 bases separating them. The CDR3 is 16 residues long. Germline loops: CDR1 SGHTS, CDR2 YDEGEE. The CDR3 DNA follows: TGTGCCAGCAGCTTGGTTCCTCGTGGCGGCAATCAGCCCCAGCATTTT. Residues: CASSLVPRGGNQPQHF.

The DNA of the CDR3 is TGTGCCGGGGCCCGCTCCTACGAGCAGTACTTC. As protein: CAGARSYEQYF. The gene calls are TRBV11-3 and TRBJ2-7; TRBD1 is a possible D gene (5 bases). The CDR3 covers 11 residues. Germline V gene lookup returns CDR1 SGHNT and CDR2 YENEEA. Between the trimmed V and J ends, which lost 11 bases and 0 bases, there was a span of 8 bases.

This rearrangement joins TRBV7-7 to TRBJ2-7; D perhaps matches TRBD1 (5 bases). CDR3 size: 15 residues. Trimming stripped 2 bases from V and 1 base from J, with 12 bases between. Germline assignment: CDR1 SSHAT and CDR2 FNYEAQ (reference sequence). The CDR3 sequence is CASSLTLDRSYEQYF. DNA for the CDR3: TGTGCCAGCAGCTTAACCCTTGACAGATCCTACGAGCAGTACTTC.

The V and J genes are TRBV28 and TRBJ1-3; D is unclear. The CDR3 sequence is 11 residues long. V was cut by 8 bases and J by 6 bases, with 8 bases left in between. The germline V gene encodes CDR1 MDHEN and CDR2 SYDVKM. The CDR3 loop is CASGYLNTIYF. In DNA form, the CDR3 reads TGTGCCAGCGGCTACCTAAACACCATATATTTT.

The chain combines TRBV27 with TRBJ1-2; the match to TRBD1 covers 7 bases. CDR1 is MNHEY and CDR2 is SMNVEV in the germline V gene (reference sequence). V shed 4 bases, J shed 4 bases, and the junction held 15 bases outside the gene matches. The CDR3 is 17 residues long. The CDR3 region has the DNA TGTGCCAGCAGTTCCTACTACCTCACAGGGGCAGGCTATGGCTACACCTTC. Amino acid sequence: CASSSYYLTGAGYGYTF.

The V gene is TRBV5-6, the J gene TRBJ2-7; perhaps D is TRBD1 or TRBD2 (5 bases each). In germline, CDR1 is SGHDT, CDR2 YYEEEE. Trimming cost V 4 bases and J 0 bases, with 23 bases left between them. The CDR3 length is 18 residues. CDR3 amino acids: CASSEKTPGPDLSYEQYF. DNA for the CDR3: TGTGCCAGCAGCGAAAAAACACCGGGACCCGATCTCTCCTACGAGCAGTACTTC.

Comments on this clone: Other DNA sequences in this sample translate to the same CDR3. This rearrangement joins TRBV9 to TRBJ2-7, with D possibly called TRBD1 or TRBD2 (5 bases each). The V gene lost 3 bases and the J gene lost 0 bases, with 7 bases spanning the gap. CDR1 is SGDLS, CDR2 YYNGEE, per germline. CDR3 length equals 13 residues. CDR3 nucleotide sequence: TGTGCCAGCAGCGGAGGGGACTCCTACGAGCAGTACTTC. This sequence encodes CASSGGDSYEQYF. The full variable domain, its missing parts supplied by reference TRBV9 and TRBJ2-7, is DSGVTQTPKHLITATGQRVTLRCSPRSGDLSVYWYQQSLDQGLQFLIQYYNGEERAKGNILERFSAQQFPDLHSELNLSSLELGDSALYFCASSGGDSYEQYFGPGTRLTVT.

The chain uses TRBV27 and TRBJ1-1; D unresolved. Per the germline V gene, CDR1 is MNHEY and CDR2 is SMNVEV (reference sequence). CDR3 length equals 16 residues. Trimming shortened V by 0 bases and J by 3 bases, and 14 bases separated the two germline ends. CDR3 sequence reads: CASSLSWGEWYTEAFF. The DNA for the CDR3 is TGTGCCAGCAGTTTATCATGGGGAGAATGGTACACTGAAGCTTTCTTT.

The chain combines TRBV13 with TRBJ2-7; 9 bases match TRBD2. The V gene end was trimmed by 5 bases and the J gene end by 0 bases; junction bases not matched to a gene: 2. Germline values: CDR1 PRHDT, CDR2 FYEKMQ (reference sequence). The CDR3 totals 14 residues. The CDR3 DNA follows: TGTGCCAGCAGCCCGCGGGGGGGCTCCTACGAGCAGTACTTC. It yields the protein CASSPRGGSYEQYF.

This clone was picked up one time. V gene TRBV7-9 combines with J gene TRBJ2-2; 8 bases map to TRBD1. In germline, CDR1 is SEHNR, CDR2 FQNEAQ (reference sequence). The CDR3 runs 19 residues. The J segment lost 1 base and the V segment lost 0 bases, leaving 10 bases of the junction unmatched. CDR3 in amino acids: CASSLAWVGRGRNTGELFF. The CDR3 nucleotides read TGTGCCAGCAGCTTAGCGTGGGTGGGCAGGGGGCGGAACACCGGGGAGCTGTTTTTT.

The chain links TRBV6-1 to TRBJ2-1; possible D gene TRBD1, 6 bases. CDR3 length equals 15 residues. Per the germline V gene, CDR1 is MNHNS and CDR2 is SASEGT. Trimming shortened V by 6 bases and J by 8 bases, and 20 bases separated the two germline ends. This chain's CDR3 is CASRPTGLDVDEQFF. CDR3 DNA sequence: TGTGCCAGCAGACCGACAGGATTGGATGTCGATGAGCAGTTCTTC.

The chain joins TRBV27 to TRBJ2-2; possibly TRBD2 for D (6 bases). The CDR3 covers 17 residues. Germline V gene data show CDR1 as MNHEY and CDR2 as SMNVEV (reference sequence). V shed 0 bases and J shed 4 bases, with 15 bases lying between them. CDR3 sequence reads: CASSLSRAGLLTGELFF. The CDR3 coding sequence is TGTGCCAGCAGTTTATCCCGCGCGGGACTCCTCACCGGGGAGCTGTTTTTT.

This clone was seen a single time. The V gene is TRBV5-6, the J gene TRBJ1-2; TRBD1 is a possible D gene (6 bases). From germline, CDR1 is SGHDT and CDR2 YYEEEE. This CDR3 has 14 amino acids. The V end lost 0 bases, the J end lost 8 bases, and 14 bases lay between the germline ends. CDR3 bases: TGTGCCAGCAGCTTGGGGTCGGGGGCCATGGGCTACACCTTC. Protein: CASSLGSGAMGYTF.

The genes are TRBV27 and TRBJ1-6; 10 nucleotides match TRBD1. This CDR3 contains 15 residues. Germline CDR1 MNHEY, CDR2 SMNVEV (reference sequence). J gave up 8 bases and V 6 bases, and 7 bases lay outside the gene matches. The CDR3 loop is CASRIRTGGYSPLHF. The CDR3 DNA reads as TGTGCCAGCAGGATCCGGACAGGGGGATATTCACCCCTCCACTTT.

Notes on this clone: The sample contains more than one DNA sequence encoding this CDR3. The chain combines TRBV28 with TRBJ1-3, with TRBD1 as a possible D gene (5 bases). Trimming cost V 3 bases and J 2 bases, with 11 bases left between them. Germline V gene lookup returns CDR1 MDHEN and CDR2 SYDVKM. This CDR3 comprises 15 residues. Written as DNA, the CDR3 is TGTGCCAGCAGTTTTTGGGGGGGTACTGGAAACACCATATATTTT. It yields the protein CASSFWGGTGNTIYF.

This clone appeared once. The V call is TRBV9, the J call TRBJ2-1, with D unresolved. Germline lookup yields CDR1 SGDLS and CDR2 YYNGEE. Trimming removed 0 bases from V and 11 bases from J, with 12 bases in between. The CDR3 is 13 amino acids. The CDR3, as DNA: TGTGCCAGCAGCGTAGGGGGTAAGGGCAAGCAGTTCTTC. Translating it yields CASSVGGKGKQFF.

The chain recombines TRBV13 with TRBJ2-7; tentative D call: TRBD2 (5 bases). There are 14 residues in the CDR3. The germline V gene has CDR1 PRHDT and CDR2 FYEKMQ (reference sequence). Trimming removed 5 bases from V and 1 base from J, with 12 bases in between. The CDR3 protein is CASSLRTVSYEQYF. The CDR3 bases are TGTGCCAGCAGCCTTCGGACTGTATCCTACGAGCAGTACTTC.

This clone came up once. CDR3 region: CASSGGTGVINEQFF. The CDR3 DNA reads TGTGCCAGCAGTGGTGGAACAGGGGTCATCAATGAGCAGTTCTTC. V is TRBV6-1 and J is TRBJ2-1; 7 bases map to TRBD1. The CDR3 sequence is 15 residues long. Per the germline V gene, CDR1 is MNHNS and CDR2 is SASEGT. V gave up 4 bases and J gave up 6 bases; unmatched junction bases: 9.